These 18 T cell receptor beta chains originate from one sample sequenced in a study of early T cells in non-severe SARS-CoV-2 infection. In TCRdb, the 5' RACE reads were re-called with MiXCR into one record per CDR3 protein. The data hold 90,000 to 120,000 distinct CDR3 sequences, with around 10% observed a single time. The sample taken for sequencing was whole blood. All receptors come from an adult who was a healthcare worker with PCR-confirmed SARS-CoV-2 infection or an uninfected control (not recorded which).

CDR3 amino acids: CSARESEYEQYF. CDR3 DNA sequence: TGCAGTGCTAGAGAGAGCGAATACGAGCAGTACTTC. V gene TRBV20-1 combines with J gene TRBJ2-7, with D unresolved. Trimming cost V 0 bases and J 4 bases, with 7 bases left between them. The V gene's germline CDR1 is DFQATT and CDR2 SNEGSKA (reference sequence). This CDR3 spans 12 amino acids.

The chain combines TRBV10-2 with TRBJ1-5; TRBD1 matches 8 bases. Germline V gene data show CDR1 as WSHSY and CDR2 as SAAADI. V lost 9 bases, J lost 7 bases, and 8 bases stayed unmatched. The CDR3 spans 13 residues. In nucleotides, the CDR3 is TGCGCCAGTGGGACAGGACAAGGGCAGCCCCAGCATTTT. Translating gives CASGTGQGQPQHF.

This clonotype was seen a handful of times. This rearrangement joins TRBV15 to TRBJ1-4, with 8 bases identical to TRBD1. This CDR3 is built from 15 residues. V shed 2 bases and J 12 bases; nucleotides not matched to a gene: 11. The germline CDR1 and CDR2 sequences are LNHNV and YYDKDF (reference sequence). In DNA, the CDR3 is TGTGCCACCAGCAGAACAACAGGGGGTAACGGTGAACTGTTTTTT. Its protein is CATSRTTGGNGELFF.

This clonotype was counted many times. The J gene is TRBJ1-4, the V gene TRBV10-3; 7 nucleotides match TRBD1. With 8 bases clipped from V and 4 bases from J, the junction kept 7 bases outside the gene matches. Germline values: CDR1 ENHRY, CDR2 SYGVKD. CDR3 size: 14 residues. This chain's CDR3 is CAIGQTGVNEKLFF. The CDR3 DNA sequence: TGTGCCATCGGACAAACAGGGGTTAATGAAAAACTGTTTTTT.

This clonotype was picked up many times. The chain has TRBV3-1 and TRBJ2-3, with D perhaps TRBD1 or TRBD2 (5 bases each). This CDR3 has 15 amino acids. V dropped 5 bases and J dropped 3 bases, with 15 bases sitting between them. CDR1 and CDR2 (germline): LGHDT, YNNKEL (reference sequence). The CDR3 loop is CASSTRDRSTDTQYF. The CDR3 region has the DNA TGTGCCAGCAGCACCCGGGACCGATCGACAGATACGCAGTATTTT.

This rearrangement joins TRBV28 to TRBJ1-1; TRBD1 might be the D (6 bases). V was cut by 5 bases and J by 8 bases, with 18 bases left in between. Germline lookup yields CDR1 MDHEN and CDR2 SYDVKM. The CDR3 contains 14 residues. CDR3 DNA: TGTGCCAGCAGTCCCCGGGTGGGGGCTTTGGAAGCTTTCTTT. This codes for CASSPRVGALEAFF.

This clonotype has at least ten counts. The rearrangement joins TRBV27 to TRBJ1-2; 8 nucleotides match TRBD1. Germline V CDR1 and CDR2: MNHEY, SMNVEV (reference sequence). The CDR3 has 15 amino acids. V was pared by 5 bases and J by 8 bases, with 13 bases of the junction left unmatched. Here the CDR3 DNA reads TGTGCCAGCAGTCCCAGACAGGGGCTTCCTAAGGGCTACACCTTC. Translation gives CASSPRQGLPKGYTF.

The CDR3 sequence: CASSLSGDGYNEQFF. The CDR3 DNA is TGTGCCAGCAGTTTATCAGGGGACGGATACAATGAGCAGTTCTTC. The J gene is TRBJ2-1, the V gene TRBV27; tentatively, D is TRBD1 or TRBD2 (5 bases each). The CDR3 is 15 residues long. The germline CDR1 and CDR2 sequences are MNHEY and SMNVEV (reference sequence). V lost 0 bases, J lost 4 bases, and 10 bases lay in between.

This clonotype has at least ten counts. The gene calls are TRBV7-9 and TRBJ2-1; D is undetermined. The V end was cut by 0 bases, the J end by 1 base, with 7 bases between. Germline CDR1 reads SEHNR; CDR2 reads FQNEAQ (reference sequence). This CDR3 spans 15 amino acids. This CDR3 reads CASSLAGRSYNEQFF. The CDR3 coding sequence is TGTGCCAGCAGCTTAGCGGGAAGGTCCTACAATGAGCAGTTCTTC. The entire variable domain, with the rest obtained from reference TRBV7-9 and TRBJ2-1, is as follows: DTGVSQNPRHKITKRGQNVTFRCDPISEHNRLYWYRQTLGQGPEFLTYFQNEAQLEKSRLLSDRFSAERPKGSFSTLEIQRTEQGDSAMYLCASSLAGRSYNEQFFGPGTRLTVL.

The gene calls are TRBV7-9 and TRBJ1-5; D remains unclear. Germline V gives CDR1 SEHNR, CDR2 FQNEAQ (reference sequence). Trimming took 5 bases from V and 5 from J, leaving 13 bases between them. The CDR3 totals 14 residues. CDR3 loop: CASSALGLDQPQHF. The CDR3 coding sequence is TGTGCCAGCAGCGCATTGGGCCTCGATCAGCCCCAGCATTTT.

This clonotype was recorded at least ten times. The J gene is TRBJ2-7, the V gene TRBV28, with 7 bases matching TRBD2. Trimming at V came to 3 bases and at J to 0 bases, leaving 2 bases not matched to a gene. This CDR3 has 14 amino acids. Germline V CDR1 and CDR2: MDHEN, SYDVKM. CDR3 DNA: TGTGCCAGCAGTTTCCCTAGCGGCTCCTACGAGCAGTACTTC. Translated: CASSFPSGSYEQYF.

A few counts support this clonotype. The V call is TRBV2, the J call TRBJ1-4; 7 bases are a match to TRBD1. This CDR3 spans 12 amino acids. Trimming removed 5 bases from V and 8 bases from J; junction bases left unmatched: 2. Germline V gene data show CDR1 as SNHLY and CDR2 as FYNNEI. The CDR3 reads CASSNRGEKLFF. In nucleotides, the CDR3 is TGTGCCAGCAGTAACAGGGGAGAAAAACTGTTTTTT.

This clonotype was observed once. The rearrangement uses TRBV29-1 and TRBJ2-5, with 8 positions matching TRBD2. CDR1 and CDR2 from the germline V gene are SQVTM and ANQGSEA. This CDR3 region has 14 residues. The V gene end was trimmed by 7 bases and the J gene end by 7 bases; junction bases not matched to a gene: 14. CDR3 in DNA: TGCAGCGGGGTCAAGAGCGGGGGAGATAGGACCCAGTACTTC. Encoded protein: CSGVKSGGDRTQYF.

This rearrangement joins TRBV29-1 to TRBJ2-3; the D gene is possibly TRBD1 (6 bases). The CDR3 loop spans 11 amino acids. Germline loops: CDR1 SQVTM, CDR2 ANQGSEA. Trimming pared 5 bases from V and 4 bases from J, leaving 7 bases between. CDR3 coding DNA: TGCAGCGTTAAGGGGGCAGATACGCAGTATTTT. Its protein product is CSVKGADTQYF.

The J gene is TRBJ2-3, the V gene TRBV10-2; TRBD1 aligns across 9 bases. There are 14 residues in the CDR3. Losses at the gene ends were 6 bases for V and 1 base for J; bases not matched to a gene: 2. The germline V gene has CDR1 WSHSY and CDR2 SAAADI. DNA of the CDR3: TGCGCCAGCAGGGGGACAGGGCGCACAGATACGCAGTATTTT. It translates to CASRGTGRTDTQYF.

In this sample, this clonotype turned up many times. The junction shows a germline mismatch at one end, possibly a read error. CDR3 in amino acids: CASGLLAGAYNEQFF. The CDR3 DNA reads TGTGCCAGCGGCTTACTAGCGGGAGCCTACAATGAGCAGTTCTTC. The V call is TRBV5-4, the J call TRBJ2-1, with TRBD2 matching over 11 bases. CDR1 and CDR2 from the germline V gene are SGHNT and YYREEE (reference sequence). This CDR3 region has 15 residues.

This clonotype was counted many times. This chain connects TRBV2 to TRBJ2-1; unclear D gene. V dropped 4 bases and J dropped 9 bases, with 13 bases sitting between them. Germline V CDR1 and CDR2: SNHLY, FYNNEI. The CDR3 is 13 residues long. The CDR3 DNA is TGTGCCAGCAGTGTATATGACTCCGGTGAGCAGTTCTTC. It translates to CASSVYDSGEQFF.

This clonotype was detected only a few times. The rearrangement joins TRBV14 to TRBJ1-2, with 9 bases that match TRBD1. The CDR3 contains 13 residues. Germline V gene data show CDR1 as SGHDN and CDR2 as FVKESK. The trim removed 2 bases at V and 6 bases at J, leaving 1 base unmatched. The CDR3: CASSQTGGDGYTF. CDR3 bases: TGTGCCAGCAGCCAAACAGGGGGCGATGGCTACACCTTC.